The T cell receptor (beta chain) under discussion was sequenced for a study of T cell responses to AZD1222 COVID-19 vaccine. Study results and limitations: Possibly, clonal diversity was underestimated; donors were largely white British and included more females. Only after the peak T cell response were repertoires sampled. Baseline serology detected seropositivity in only six AZD1222 recipients.

The protocol was immunoSEQ multiplex PCR, while the TCRdb copy is restricted to in-frame clones and leaves out a portion. The data hold 150,000 to 250,000 clones, with 91% observed a single time. Germline lookup yields CDR1 SQVTM and CDR2 ANQGSEA. The CDR3 totals 12 residues. V lost 3 bases to trimming and J lost 3 bases; unmatched junction nucleotides: 1. Concerning this clone: Its antigen remains unidentified.

Second-dose timings of about 4 or about 12 weeks were pooled. The receptor's source is an adult who received the AZD1222 COVID-19 vaccine. The specimen was peripheral blood, collected 28 days after the second AZD1222 dose. This chain joins TRBV29-1 and TRBJ2-7; 8 positions match TRBD1. This chain's CDR3 is CSVDGQGYEQYF. The CDR3 nucleotides read TGCAGCGTTGACGGACAGGGCTACGAGCAGTACTTC.